One sample yielded the 14 T cell receptor beta chains listed below, sequenced in a study of vaccination effects on CD4 cells after COVID-19. These TCRs' antigens remain unknown. Sequencing used immunoSEQ multiplex PCR; TCRdb keeps in-frame clones, though not all of them. This table has about 28,000 clones, about 73% appearing once. Before any sequencing was done, the ViraFEST assay used viral peptide pools to expand antigen-specific CD4+ T cells. Once cultured for 10 days, the cells underwent separation to obtain CD4+ T cells. All study participants received two doses of BNT162b2 or mRNA-1273 vaccine. The sequencing used CD4+ T cells from PBMCs cultured with HCoV-NL63 spike peptides, collected after COVID-19 vaccination. Receptors originate from a human donor who received a COVID-19 vaccine.

The chain combines TRBV4-1 with TRBJ2-4, with 7 bases that match TRBD2. CDR3 size: 15 residues. The germline gives CDR1 MGHRA, CDR2 YSYEKL. With V trimmed by 0 bases and J by 10 bases, 9 bases remained unmatched. CDR3 bases: TGCGCCAGCAGCCAAGATGGGAGGGTGGGGAATATTCAGTACTTC. Translating gives CASSQDGRVGNIQYF.

The CDR3 coding sequence is TGTGCCAGCTCACCCGCGGGAGCAGATACGCAGTATTTT. Residues: CASSPAGADTQYF. The chain couples TRBV18 to TRBJ2-3; TRBD2 matches 7 bases. Germline-derived CDR1 and CDR2 are KGHSH and LQKENI. The trim removed 3 bases at V and 4 bases at J, leaving 1 base unmatched. The length of the CDR3 is 13 residues. Full variable domain (missing parts from reference TRBV18 and TRBJ2-3): NAGVMQNPRHLVRRRGQEARLRCSPMKGHSHVYWYRQLPEEGLKFMVYLQKENIIDESGMPKERFSAEFPKEGPSILRIQQVVRGDSAAYFCASSPAGADTQYFGPGTRLTVL.

V and J are TRBV7-9 and TRBJ2-3; D is perhaps TRBD2 (5 bases). Trimming took off 1 base at V and 6 bases at J, with 5 bases between the two ends. Germline values: CDR1 SEHNR, CDR2 FQNEAQ (reference sequence). The CDR3 sequence is 12 residues long. The CDR3, as DNA: TGTGCCAGCAGCTTAGTAGCGGATACGCAGTATTTT. This translates into CASSLVADTQYF.

The V gene is TRBV9, the J gene TRBJ2-7, with D possibly matching TRBD1 (5 bases). Deletions cut 0 bases from V and 0 bases from J, with 10 bases between. Germline loops: CDR1 SGDLS, CDR2 YYNGEE. This CDR3 has 15 residues. In DNA form, the CDR3 reads TGTGCCAGCAGCGTAGAATCCGACAGCTCCTACGAGCAGTACTTC. This gives the protein CASSVESDSSYEQYF.

This chain uses TRBV7-9 with TRBJ1-5; D not resolved. Per the germline V gene, CDR1 is SEHNR and CDR2 is FQNEAQ (reference sequence). This CDR3 comprises 13 residues. The V and J ends lost 2 bases and 2 bases respectively, with 4 bases between them. The CDR3 here is CASSLTGNQPQHF. The CDR3 nucleotides read TGTGCCAGCAGCTTAACTGGCAATCAGCCCCAGCATTTT. Complete variable domain (other parts from reference TRBV7-9 and TRBJ1-5): DTGVSQNPRHKITKRGQNVTFRCDPISEHNRLYWYRQTLGQGPEFLTYFQNEAQLEKSRLLSDRFSAERPKGSFSTLEIQRTEQGDSAMYLCASSLTGNQPQHFGDGTRLSIL.

Here the CDR3 reads CASSELAGANSGNTIYF. The CDR3, as DNA: TGTGCCAGCAGTGAATTGGCAGGGGCCAACTCTGGAAACACCATATATTTT. The J gene is TRBJ1-3, the V gene TRBV25-1; D perhaps matches TRBD1 (6 bases). In germline, CDR1 is MGHDK, CDR2 SYGVNS. The CDR3 runs to 17 residues. Trimming cost V 1 base and J 0 bases, with 13 bases left between them. Using reference TRBV25-1 and TRBJ1-3 for the parts outside the CDR3, the full variable domain is EADIYQTPRYLVIGTGKKITLECSQTMGHDKMYWYQQDPGMELHLIHYSYGVNSTEKGDLSSESTVSRIRTEHFPLTLESARPSHTSQYLCASSELAGANSGNTIYFGEGSWLTVV.

This clone was seen a single time. This chain joins TRBV7-2 and TRBJ1-5; D is ambiguous. The CDR3 totals 14 residues. Trimming shortened V by 5 bases and J by 6 bases, and 14 bases separated the two germline ends. Germline CDR1 reads SGHTA; CDR2 reads FQGNSA. The CDR3 spells CASSPEGRGQPQHF. The CDR3 DNA reads TGTGCCAGCAGCCCCGAAGGGCGAGGTCAGCCCCAGCATTTT.

This rearrangement joins TRBV4-2 to TRBJ2-1; 12 nucleotides line up with TRBD2. Germline CDR1 is LGHNA and CDR2 is YNFKEQ. V gave up 3 bases and J gave up 2 bases; unmatched junction bases: 20. The CDR3 is made up of 22 amino acids. CDR3 coding DNA: TGTGCCAGCAGCCATCGACAGGGGAGGCGGACTAGCGGGACCGATACCTACAATGAGCAGTTCTTC. Amino acid sequence: CASSHRQGRRTSGTDTYNEQFF.

CDR3 amino acids: CASSEAQGYPTDTQYF. The CDR3 region has the DNA TGTGCCAGCAGTGAAGCGCAAGGCTATCCCACAGATACGCAGTATTTT. This chain links TRBV6-1 with TRBJ2-3; D is unclear. Germline V lookup: CDR1 MNHNS, CDR2 SASEGT. The CDR3 sequence is 16 residues long. V lost 0 bases to trimming and J lost 2 bases, with 12 bases between them.

This clone was detected a few times. The rearrangement links TRBV7-9 to TRBJ1-2; D might be TRBD1 (5 bases). The CDR3 is 15 residues long. CDR1 SEHNR and CDR2 FQNEAQ come from the germline V gene (reference sequence). The germline V and J ends were trimmed by 2 bases and 1 base, with 11 bases remaining between them. CDR3 sequence (DNA): TGTGCCAGCAGCTTAAGGGGCCTCGGTAACTATGGCTACACCTTC. Translation: CASSLRGLGNYGYTF.

This clone came up a few times. The chain recombines TRBV4-2 with TRBJ1-6; TRBD1 aligns across 7 bases. With 1 base clipped from V and 7 bases from J, the junction kept 1 base outside the gene matches. This CDR3 contains 14 residues. The V gene's germline CDR1 is LGHNA and CDR2 YNFKEQ. CDR3 bases: TGTGCCAGCAGCCAAGGACAGGGAAATTCACCCCTCCACTTT. Its protein product is CASSQGQGNSPLHF.

This chain links TRBV6-5 with TRBJ1-1, with 8 bases fitting TRBD1. Germline V CDR1 and CDR2: MNHEY, SVGAGI. The trim removed 0 bases at V and 5 bases at J, leaving 8 bases unmatched. This CDR3 comprises 16 residues. As DNA, the CDR3 is TGTGCCAGCAGTTACTCGAATCAGGGGGCGAGGACTGAAGCTTTCTTT. Amino acid sequence: CASSYSNQGARTEAFF.

The chain is built from TRBV6-4 and TRBJ1-5, with TRBD1 matching 8 bases. The length of the CDR3 is 14 residues. V lost 3 bases and J lost 2; bases outside the gene matches: 0. CDR1 and CDR2 (germline): MRHNA, SNTAGT. CDR3 DNA: TGTGCCAGCAGTGAGACAGGGGGCAATCAGCCCCAGCATTTT. Translated: CASSETGGNQPQHF.

Sample share makes this clone medium-sized (0.01 to 0.1%). J is TRBJ2-7 and V is TRBV18; tentative D call: TRBD2 (5 bases). V was pared by 2 bases and J by 0 bases, with 17 bases between. Germline V gives CDR1 KGHSH, CDR2 LQKENI. The CDR3 is made up of 17 amino acids. In DNA form, the CDR3 reads TGTGCCAGCTCACCATCTCTTGCGGGCCCAAGCTCCTACGAGCAGTACTTC. It codes for CASSPSLAGPSSYEQYF.